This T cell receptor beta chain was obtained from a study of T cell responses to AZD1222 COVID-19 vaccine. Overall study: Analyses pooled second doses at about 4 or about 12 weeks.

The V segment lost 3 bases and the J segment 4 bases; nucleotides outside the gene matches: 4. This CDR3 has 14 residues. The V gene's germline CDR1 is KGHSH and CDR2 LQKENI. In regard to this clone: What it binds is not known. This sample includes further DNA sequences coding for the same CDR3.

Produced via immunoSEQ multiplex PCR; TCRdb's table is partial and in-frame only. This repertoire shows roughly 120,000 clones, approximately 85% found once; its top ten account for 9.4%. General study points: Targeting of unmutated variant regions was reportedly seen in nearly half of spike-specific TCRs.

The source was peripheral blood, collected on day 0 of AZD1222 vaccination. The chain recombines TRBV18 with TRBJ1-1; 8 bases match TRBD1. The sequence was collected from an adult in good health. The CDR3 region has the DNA TGTGCCAGCTCACCCGGACAGGGCCGCACTGAAGCTTTCTTT. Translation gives CASSPGQGRTEAFF.